This T cell receptor (beta chain) was recorded in a study of cytomegalovirus exposure and HLA in healthy donors. The primer mix had 60 Vbeta and 13 Jbeta primers. Profiled with immunoSEQ multiplex PCR; TCRdb holds only in-frame clones, not every one. This table holds roughly 150,000 clones, over 70% found once. The TCR comes from a man aged 45-60 years in good health and CMV-seropositive. Source material: PBMCs.

The CDR3 DNA is TGTGCCAGCAGTTACTCCTGGACAGGACGCTACGAGCAGTACTTC. Translated, it gives CASSYSWTGRYEQYF. The V gene is TRBV6-5, the J gene TRBJ2-7; 7 bases map to TRBD1. V was clipped by 0 bases and J by 3 bases; unmatched bases: 5. The CDR3 spans 15 residues. Looked up from germline, CDR1 is MNHEY and CDR2 is SVGAGI.